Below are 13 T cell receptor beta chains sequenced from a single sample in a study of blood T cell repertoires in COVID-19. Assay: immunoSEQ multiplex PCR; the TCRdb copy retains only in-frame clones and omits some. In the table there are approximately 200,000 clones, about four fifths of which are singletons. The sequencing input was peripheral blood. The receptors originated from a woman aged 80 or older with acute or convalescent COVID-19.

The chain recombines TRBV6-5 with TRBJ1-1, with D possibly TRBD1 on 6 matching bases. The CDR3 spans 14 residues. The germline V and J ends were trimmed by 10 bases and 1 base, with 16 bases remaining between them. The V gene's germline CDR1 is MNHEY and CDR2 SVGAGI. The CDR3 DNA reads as TGTGCCACCAGCGTGAGGACAGCGAACACTGAAGCTTTCTTT. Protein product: CATSVRTANTEAFF.

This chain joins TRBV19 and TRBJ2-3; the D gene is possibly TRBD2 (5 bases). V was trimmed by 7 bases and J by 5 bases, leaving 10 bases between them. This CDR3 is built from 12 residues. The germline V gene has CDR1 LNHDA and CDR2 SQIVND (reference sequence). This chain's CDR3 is CASNSVGDTQYF. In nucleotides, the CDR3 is TGTGCCAGTAATAGCGTGGGAGATACGCAGTATTTT.

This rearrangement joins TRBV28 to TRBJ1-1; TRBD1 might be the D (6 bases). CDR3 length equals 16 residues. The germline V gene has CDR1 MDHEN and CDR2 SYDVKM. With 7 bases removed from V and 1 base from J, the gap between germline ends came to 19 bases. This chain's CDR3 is CASIEQGNPANTEAFF. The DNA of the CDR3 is TGTGCCAGCATAGAACAGGGAAACCCCGCGAACACTGAAGCTTTCTTT.

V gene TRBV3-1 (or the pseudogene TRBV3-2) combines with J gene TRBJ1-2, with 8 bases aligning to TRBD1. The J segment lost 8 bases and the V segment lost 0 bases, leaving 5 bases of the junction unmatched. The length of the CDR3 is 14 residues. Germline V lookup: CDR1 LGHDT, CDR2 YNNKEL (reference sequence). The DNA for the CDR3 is TGTGCCAGCAGCCAAGAACAGGGGGTTAACGGCTACACCTTC. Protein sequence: CASSQEQGVNGYTF.

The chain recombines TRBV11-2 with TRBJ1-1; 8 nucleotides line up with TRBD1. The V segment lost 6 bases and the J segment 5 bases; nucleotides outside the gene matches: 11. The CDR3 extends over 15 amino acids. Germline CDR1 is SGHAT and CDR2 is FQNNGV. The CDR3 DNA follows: TGTGCCAGCAGGGATAGGACAGGGTTCATTACTGAAGCTTTCTTT. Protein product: CASRDRTGFITEAFF.

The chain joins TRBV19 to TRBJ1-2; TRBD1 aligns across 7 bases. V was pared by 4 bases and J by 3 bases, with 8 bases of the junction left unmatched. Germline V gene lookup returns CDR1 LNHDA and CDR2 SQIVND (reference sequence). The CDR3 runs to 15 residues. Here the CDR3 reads CASSRPGGWDYGYTF. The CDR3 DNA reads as TGTGCCAGTAGTAGACCAGGGGGATGGGACTATGGCTACACCTTC.

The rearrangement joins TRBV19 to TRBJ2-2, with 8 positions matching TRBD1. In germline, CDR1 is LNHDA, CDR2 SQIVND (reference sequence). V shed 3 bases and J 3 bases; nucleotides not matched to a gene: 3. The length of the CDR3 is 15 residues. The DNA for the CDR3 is TGTGCCAGTAGTATTCAGGGGGCGGACACCGGGGAGCTGTTTTTT. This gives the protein CASSIQGADTGELFF. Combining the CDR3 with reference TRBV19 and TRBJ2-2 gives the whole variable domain DGGITQSPKYLFRKEGQNVTLSCEQNLNHDAMYWYRQDPGQGLRLIYYSQIVNDFQKGDIAEGYSVSREKKESFPLTVTSAQKNPTAFYLCASSIQGADTGELFFGEGSRLTVL.

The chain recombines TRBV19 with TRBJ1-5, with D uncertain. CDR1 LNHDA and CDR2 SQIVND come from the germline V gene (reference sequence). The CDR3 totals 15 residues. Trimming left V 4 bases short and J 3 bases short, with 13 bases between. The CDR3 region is CASSNMGRANQPQHF. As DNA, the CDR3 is TGTGCCAGTAGTAATATGGGGAGGGCCAATCAGCCCCAGCATTTT.

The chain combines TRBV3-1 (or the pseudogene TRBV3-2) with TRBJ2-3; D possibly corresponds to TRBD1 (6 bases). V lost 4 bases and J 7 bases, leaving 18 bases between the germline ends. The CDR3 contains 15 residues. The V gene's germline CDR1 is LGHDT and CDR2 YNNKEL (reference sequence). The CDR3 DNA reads TGTGCCAGCAGCCCCGAGACTGGGGGCGGGTATACGCAGTATTTT. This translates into CASSPETGGGYTQYF.

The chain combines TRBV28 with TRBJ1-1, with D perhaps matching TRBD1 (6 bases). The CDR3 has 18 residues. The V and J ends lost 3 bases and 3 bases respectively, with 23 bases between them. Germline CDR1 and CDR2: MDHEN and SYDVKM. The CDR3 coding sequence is TGTGCCAGCAGTTTGGTAAATCCCAGCCAGGGGCAGTACACTGAAGCTTTCTTT. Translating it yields CASSLVNPSQGQYTEAFF.

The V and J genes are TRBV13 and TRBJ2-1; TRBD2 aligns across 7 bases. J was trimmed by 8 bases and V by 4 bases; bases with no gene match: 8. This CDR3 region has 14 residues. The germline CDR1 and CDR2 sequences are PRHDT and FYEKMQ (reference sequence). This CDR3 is CASSSSGLYYEQFF. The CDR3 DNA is TGTGCCAGCAGCTCATCGGGACTATACTATGAGCAGTTCTTC.

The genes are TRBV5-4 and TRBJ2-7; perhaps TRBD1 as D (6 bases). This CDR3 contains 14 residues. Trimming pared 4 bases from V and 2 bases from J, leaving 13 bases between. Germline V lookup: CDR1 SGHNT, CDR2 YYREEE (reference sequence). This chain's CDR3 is CASSTGTPPYEQYF. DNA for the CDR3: TGTGCCAGCAGCACCGGGACACCGCCCTACGAGCAGTACTTC.

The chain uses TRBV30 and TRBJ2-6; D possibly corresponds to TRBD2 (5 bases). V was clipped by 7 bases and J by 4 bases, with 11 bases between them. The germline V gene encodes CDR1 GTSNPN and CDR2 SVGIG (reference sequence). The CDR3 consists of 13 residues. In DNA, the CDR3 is TGTGCCTATCGGGGTACCGGGGCCAACGTCCTGACTTTC. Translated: CAYRGTGANVLTF.